Below, one T cell receptor beta chain is given with its context. The antigen it recognizes is unknown. The sample holds no much larger clone one base away, and base qualities are not on file. For TCRbeta CDR3 sequencing, genomic DNA was extracted from sorted cells using the QIAGEN DNeasy Blood and Tissue Kit. High-throughput TCRbeta CDR3 sequencing was carried out commercially through immunoSEQ, with PCR amplification with bias correction and internal controls included. In the original analysis: A unique productive TCRbeta sequence was defined by the CDR3 nucleotide sequence when primers matched, and otherwise by the CDR3 amino acid sequence together with the Vbeta and Jbeta genes. As a correction for sorting error, sequences shared between sorted populations at a frequency ratio of 2:1 or less were discarded, and the remaining shared sequences were assigned to the higher population. A sequence counted as donor-reactive if, in CFSE-low cells, the sequence had a frequency of at least 0.01% and was expanded at least 5-fold compared with unstimulated cells. Repertoire divergence was quantified by Jensen-Shannon divergence using the top 100 TCRbeta sequences ranked by frequency. For samples with multiple sequencing runs, sorting error was corrected separately for each run before the runs were pooled. This immuneACCESS table, as held by TCRdb, lists in-frame sequences with V and J called but not all clones. Of the missing ones, under half trace to an unresolved V gene in checked studies; the others have no known cause. The DNA was the basis for D and trimming; V, J and clone size are from that table. The sample yields fewer than 80,000 clones; approximately 98% were counted once. In total, the top ten clones hold about 0.5% of the sample.

These data originate in a study of Tregs in tolerant kidney transplant recipients (dated by TCRdb to the late 2010s). About the investigation overall: The transplants used related donors along with nonmyeloablative bone marrow transplantation, and in the human trials mixed chimerism was transient. Before combined kidney and bone marrow transplantation, this study identified donor-specific regulatory T cells using TCRbeta sequencing and then followed those same cells after transplant. Study-wide findings and limitations: Because only a small number of patients were included, the study had limitations, and the results will need to be validated in larger populations as well as under other immunosuppression protocols. Although technical replication error seemed to be minimal, the question of biological reproducibility was not addressed directly. Donor-specific Treg expansion exceeded global Treg expansion in tolerant patients, suggesting antigen-driven rather than nonspecific expansion. Expanding Tregs with activated donor B cells appeared to identify the most biologically relevant and donor-specific TCRbeta repertoire. PCR primers changed over time for some patients, so nucleotide-level comparison across those patients' samples was not possible.

V is shortened by 4 bases, J by 4 bases, and the region joining them spans 15 bases. Inclusive of the bounding cysteine and phenylalanine, the CDR3 is 15 residues long. Only the CDR3 portion is preserved as DNA: 45 bases, with reading frame beginning at the first base. Via the germline V gene, CDR1 is SGHRS and CDR2 YFSETQ. The sample's time point label, decoded: blood sample drawn before combined kidney and bone marrow transplant. Unstimulated Tregs (CD4+CD25+CD127-), CD4+ non-Tregs (CD4+CD25-), CD4 and CD8 cells were FACS-sorted from thawed PBMCs. The patients were 4 recipients of combined kidney and bone marrow transplants from the ITN036ST trial, and samples were available only for these trial subjects. Healthy control blood was processed by Ficoll density gradient to PBMCs and cryopreserved; patient PBMCs were collected before and after transplant.

The sequences come from CD4+ T cells from blood, collected before the transplant. This sequence was found in a human donor who received a combined kidney and bone marrow transplant. The chain is made from TRBV5-1 and TRBJ2-1, with a weak D call of TRBD2 (5 bases match). The CDR3 protein is CASSESGGRYNEQFF. The nucleotides read TGCGCCAGCAGCGAATCCGGCGGGCGGTACAATGAGCAGTTCTTC. When the CDR3 is completed using the reference TRBV5-1 and TRBJ2-1 genes on either side, the full variable domain is KAGVTQTPRYLIKTRGQQVTLSCSPISGHRSVSWYQQTPGQGLQFLFEYFSETQRNKGNFPGRFSGRQFSNSRSEMNVSTLELGDSALYLCASSESGGRYNEQFFGPGTRLTVL.